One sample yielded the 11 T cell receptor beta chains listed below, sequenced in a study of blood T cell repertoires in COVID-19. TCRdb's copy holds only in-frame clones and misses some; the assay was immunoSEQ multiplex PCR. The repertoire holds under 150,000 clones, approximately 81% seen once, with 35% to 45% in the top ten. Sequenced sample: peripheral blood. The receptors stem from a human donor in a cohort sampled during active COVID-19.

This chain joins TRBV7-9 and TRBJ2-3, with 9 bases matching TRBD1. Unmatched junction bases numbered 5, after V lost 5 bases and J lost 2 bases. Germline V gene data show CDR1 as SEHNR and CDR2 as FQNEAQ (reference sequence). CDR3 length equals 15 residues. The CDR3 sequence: CASSPGTGITDTQYF. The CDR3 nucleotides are TGTGCCAGCAGCCCCGGGACAGGGATCACAGATACGCAGTATTTT.

The CDR3 DNA reads as TGTGCCAGCAGTTCCACCGGGACAGGGGGTTATGGCTACACCTTC. Amino acids: CASSSTGTGGYGYTF. The chain employs TRBV27 and TRBJ1-2; TRBD1 aligns across 11 bases. The germline CDR1 and CDR2 sequences are MNHEY and SMNVEV (reference sequence). This CDR3 contains 15 residues. J gave up 5 bases and V 4 bases, and 6 bases lay outside the gene matches.

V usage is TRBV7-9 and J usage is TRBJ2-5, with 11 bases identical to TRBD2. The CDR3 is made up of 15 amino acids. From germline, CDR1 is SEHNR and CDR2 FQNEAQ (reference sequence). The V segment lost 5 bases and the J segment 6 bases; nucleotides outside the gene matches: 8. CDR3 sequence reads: CASSQGLAGWKTQYF. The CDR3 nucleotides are TGTGCCAGCAGCCAAGGACTAGCGGGTTGGAAGACCCAGTACTTC.

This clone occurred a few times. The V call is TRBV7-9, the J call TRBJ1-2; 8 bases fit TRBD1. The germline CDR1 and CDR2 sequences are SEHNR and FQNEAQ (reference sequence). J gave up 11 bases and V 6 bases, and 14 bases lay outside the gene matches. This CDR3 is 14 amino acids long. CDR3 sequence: CASRLSGTGGWYTF. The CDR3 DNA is TGTGCCAGCAGACTCTCTGGGACAGGCGGATGGTACACCTTC. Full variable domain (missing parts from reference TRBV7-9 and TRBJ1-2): DTGVSQNPRHKITKRGQNVTFRCDPISEHNRLYWYRQTLGQGPEFLTYFQNEAQLEKSRLLSDRFSAERPKGSFSTLEIQRTEQGDSAMYLCASRLSGTGGWYTFGSGTRLTVV.

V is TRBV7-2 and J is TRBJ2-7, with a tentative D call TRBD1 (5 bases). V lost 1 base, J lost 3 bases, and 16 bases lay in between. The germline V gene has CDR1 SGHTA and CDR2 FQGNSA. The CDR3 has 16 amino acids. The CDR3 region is CASSLVDSQRYYEQYF. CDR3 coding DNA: TGTGCCAGCAGCTTAGTTGACAGCCAGAGATACTACGAGCAGTACTTC.

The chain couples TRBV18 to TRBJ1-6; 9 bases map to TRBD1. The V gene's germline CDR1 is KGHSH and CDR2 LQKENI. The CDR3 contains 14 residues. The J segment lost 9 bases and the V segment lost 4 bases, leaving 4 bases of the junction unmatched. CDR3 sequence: CASSQDRGRSPLHF. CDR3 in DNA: TGTGCCAGCTCACAGGACAGGGGTCGTTCACCCCTCCACTTT.

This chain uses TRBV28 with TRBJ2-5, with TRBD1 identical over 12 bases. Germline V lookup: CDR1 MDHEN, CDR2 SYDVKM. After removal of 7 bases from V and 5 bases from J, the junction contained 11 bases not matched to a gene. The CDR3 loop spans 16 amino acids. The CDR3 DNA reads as TGTGCCAGCATTCTCGCCGGGACAGGGGGCTGGGAGACCCAGTACTTC. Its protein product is CASILAGTGGWETQYF.

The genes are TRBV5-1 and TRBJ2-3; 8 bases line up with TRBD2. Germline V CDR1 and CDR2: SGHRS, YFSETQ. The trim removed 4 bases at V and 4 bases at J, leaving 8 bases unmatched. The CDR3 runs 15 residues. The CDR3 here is CASSRGGSGADTQYF. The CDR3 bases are TGCGCCAGCAGCCGGGGGGGTAGCGGGGCAGATACGCAGTATTTT.

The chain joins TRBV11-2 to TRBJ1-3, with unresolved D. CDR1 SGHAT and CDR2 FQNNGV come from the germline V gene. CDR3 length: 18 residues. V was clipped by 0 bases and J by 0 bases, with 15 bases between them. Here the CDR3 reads CASSLDRVRGSSGNTIYF. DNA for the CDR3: TGTGCCAGCAGCTTAGATCGCGTCCGGGGAAGCTCTGGAAACACCATATATTTT.

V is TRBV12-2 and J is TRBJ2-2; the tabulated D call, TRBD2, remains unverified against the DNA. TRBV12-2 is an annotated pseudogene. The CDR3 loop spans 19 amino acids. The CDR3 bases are TGTGCAAGTCGCTCCCGACCGACTAGCGGGGGGACGAACACCGGGGAGCTGTTTTTT. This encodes CASRSRPTSGGTNTGELFF.

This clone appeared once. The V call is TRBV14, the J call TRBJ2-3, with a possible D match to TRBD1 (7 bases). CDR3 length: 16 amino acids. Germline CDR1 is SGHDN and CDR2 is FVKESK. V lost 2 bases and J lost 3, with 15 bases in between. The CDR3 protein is CASSQMRAGGTDTQYF. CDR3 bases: TGTGCCAGCAGCCAAATGCGGGCAGGGGGGACAGATACGCAGTATTTT.